This passage covers 32 T cell receptor beta chains from one sample sequenced in a study of beta chain features in type 1 diabetes. Sequenced material consisted of expressed TCRB transcripts (all of the isolated RNA was reverse transcribed). The repertoire was sequenced with immunoSEQ multiplex PCR; TCRdb's copy has only in-frame clones and lacks some. The sample holds roughly 300,000 clones, less than 10% seen once. Sequenced: central memory CD4+ T cells from blood. Receptors were obtained from a woman between 18 and 29 years old in good health.

This clone was counted only a few times. The chain links TRBV7-2 to TRBJ2-3; D call uncertain. The CDR3 consists of 13 residues. The germline CDR1 and CDR2 sequences are SGHTA and FQGNSA. Trimming removed 4 bases at V and 3 bases at J, with 8 bases between. The CDR3 sequence: CASSSWMTDTQYF. The DNA of the CDR3 is TGTGCCAGCAGCTCCTGGATGACAGATACGCAGTATTTT.

The chain couples TRBV7-2 to TRBJ1-2, with TRBD1 matching 7 bases. CDR1 and CDR2 (germline): SGHTA, FQGNSA. The CDR3 runs 16 residues. V gave up 5 bases and J gave up 0 bases; unmatched junction bases: 9. In DNA, the CDR3 is TGTGCCAGCAGCGTTTCTCCGCAGGGGGCTAACTATGGCTACACCTTC. Its protein product is CASSVSPQGANYGYTF. Drawing the rest from reference TRBV7-2 and TRBJ1-2, the complete variable domain is GAGVSQSPSNKVTEKGKDVELRCDPISGHTALYWYRQSLGQGLEFLIYFQGNSAPDKSGLPSDRFSAERTGGSVSTLTIQRTQQEDSAVYLCASSVSPQGANYGYTFGSGTRLTVV.

The rearrangement links TRBV19 to TRBJ2-6; D uncertain. The CDR3 runs to 15 residues. V lost 0 bases and J lost 11, with 14 bases in between. Germline V lookup: CDR1 LNHDA, CDR2 SQIVND (reference sequence). The CDR3 here is CASSIDVYGRDVLTF. The CDR3 DNA reads TGTGCCAGTAGTATAGATGTTTACGGTCGGGACGTCCTGACTTTC.

In its sample, this clone was seen a few times. The chain joins TRBV4-2 to TRBJ2-7; D uncertain. The V end was cut by 0 bases, the J end by 0 bases, with 15 bases between. The CDR3 spans 17 residues. Germline loops: CDR1 LGHNA, CDR2 YNFKEQ. The CDR3 here is CASSQDHIGSISYEQYF. DNA for the CDR3: TGTGCCAGCAGCCAAGATCACATAGGCAGTATCTCCTACGAGCAGTACTTC.

This clone has a handful of counts. J is TRBJ2-5 and V is TRBV28; D gene uncertain. Germline V gives CDR1 MDHEN, CDR2 SYDVKM. V gave up 5 bases and J gave up 5 bases, with 15 bases separating them. This CDR3 spans 14 amino acids. The CDR3 nucleotides are TGTGCCAGCAGTATAAGGAGCCGTGAGGAGACCCAGTACTTC. Its translation is CASSIRSREETQYF.

This clone was detected only a few times. The gene calls are TRBV27 and TRBJ2-3; D is possibly TRBD1 or TRBD2 (5 bases each). The CDR3 length is 15 residues. Germline values: CDR1 MNHEY, CDR2 SMNVEV (reference sequence). Trimming took 2 bases from V and 0 from J, leaving 9 bases between them. The DNA for the CDR3 is TGTGCCAGCAGTTTACTGGGACCCAGCACAGATACGCAGTATTTT. Its translation is CASSLLGPSTDTQYF.

This clone came up a few times. V usage is TRBV4-2 and J usage is TRBJ2-3; D uncertain. Trimming pared 4 bases from V and 4 bases from J, leaving 6 bases between. The CDR3 is made up of 12 amino acids. Germline V gene sequence: CDR1 LGHNA, CDR2 YNFKEQ. CDR3 residues: CASSLVADTQYF. The CDR3 nucleotides are TGTGCCAGCAGCCTCGTGGCAGATACGCAGTATTTT.

This clone turned up a few times. The junction does not match germline at one end; this may be a read error. V and J are TRBV7-7 and TRBJ2-1, with 7 bases aligning to TRBD1. This CDR3 comprises 13 residues. Germline CDR1 reads SSHAT; CDR2 reads FNYEAQ (reference sequence). The CDR3 sequence is CASSLDRDNEQFF. The CDR3 nucleotides are TGTGCTAGCAGCTTAGACAGGGACAATGAGCAGTTCTTC.

The V gene is TRBV7-3, the J gene TRBJ2-7, with unresolved D. V shed 2 bases and J shed 2 bases, with 22 bases lying between them. The CDR3 loop spans 18 amino acids. In germline, CDR1 is SGHTA, CDR2 FQGTGA. CDR3 region: CASSLAPWVNTLAYEQYF. In DNA, the CDR3 is TGTGCCAGCAGCTTAGCGCCTTGGGTGAACACCTTAGCCTACGAGCAGTACTTC.

The sample holds many counts of this clone. The genes are TRBV23-1 and TRBJ1-2, with TRBD1 as a possible D gene (5 bases). TRBV23-1 is marked as an open reading frame, function uncertain. The CDR3 runs 14 residues. Trimming removed 8 bases at V and 2 bases at J, with 15 bases between. CDR3 residues: CASPTSDSNYGYTF. The CDR3 region has the DNA TGCGCCAGCCCTACTTCAGACAGCAACTATGGCTACACCTTC.

This clone was counted a few times. The chain uses TRBV19 and TRBJ1-2, with D possibly matching TRBD1 (5 bases). CDR1 is LNHDA and CDR2 is SQIVND in the germline V gene (reference sequence). The V and J ends lost 1 base and 5 bases respectively, with 17 bases between them. This CDR3 has 16 residues. The CDR3 region has the DNA TGTGCCAGTAGTATAGCATGGCCCCTCGGGGCGTATGGCTACACCTTC. Encoded protein: CASSIAWPLGAYGYTF.

This clone came up a few times. The gene calls are TRBV7-2 and TRBJ1-2; D remains ambiguous. V shed 1 base and J shed 4 bases, with 13 bases lying between them. The CDR3 is 15 amino acids. CDR1 SGHTA and CDR2 FQGNSA come from the germline V gene. The CDR3 loop reads CASSLVPTEGYGYTF. CDR3 sequence (DNA): TGTGCCAGCAGCTTAGTGCCAACAGAGGGCTATGGCTACACCTTC.

J is TRBJ2-2 and V is TRBV19, with 8 bases matching TRBD1. Germline-derived CDR1 and CDR2 are LNHDA and SQIVND (reference sequence). The CDR3 loop spans 14 amino acids. The trim removed 6 bases at V and 3 bases at J, leaving 3 bases unmatched. CDR3 in amino acids: CASSKTGDTGELFF. CDR3 bases: TGTGCCAGTAGCAAGACAGGGGACACCGGGGAGCTGTTTTTT.

This chain connects TRBV28 to TRBJ2-3, with D hard to call. CDR3 length: 17 residues. CDR1 MDHEN and CDR2 SYDVKM come from the germline V gene. Trimming left V 3 bases short and J 2 bases short, with 18 bases between. The chain's CDR3 is CASSFSWVGRVTDTQYF. CDR3 in DNA: TGTGCCAGCAGTTTCTCGTGGGTCGGCAGAGTCACAGATACGCAGTATTTT.

This chain links TRBV15 with TRBJ2-5; the match to TRBD2 covers 8 bases. After removal of 0 bases from V and 4 bases from J, the junction contained 4 bases not matched to a gene. Germline values: CDR1 LNHNV, CDR2 YYDKDF (reference sequence). The length of the CDR3 is 15 residues. The CDR3 region is CATSRDGGGRETQYF. Here the CDR3 DNA reads TGTGCCACCAGCAGAGATGGCGGGGGGCGAGAGACCCAGTACTTC. The variable domain in full, with the rest retrieved from reference TRBV15 and TRBJ2-5, is DAMVIQNPRYQVTQFGKPVTLSCSQTLNHNVMYWYQQKSSQAPKLLFHYYDKDFNNEADTPDNFQSRRPNTSFCFLDIRSPGLGDTAMYLCATSRDGGGRETQYFGPGTRLLVL.

This clone was seen ten or more times. This chain connects TRBV28 to TRBJ1-2; 9 positions agree with TRBD1. This CDR3 comprises 19 residues. Germline CDR1 is MDHEN and CDR2 is SYDVKM. Unmatched junction bases numbered 20, after V lost 5 bases and J lost 4 bases. The CDR3 DNA reads as TGTGCCAGCAGTGATCTGTACCGGGACAGGGAACCCACCACCTATGGCTACACCTTC. Translated, it gives CASSDLYRDREPTTYGYTF.

The chain is built from TRBV6-5 and TRBJ2-3, with D unresolved. Looked up from germline, CDR1 is MNHEY and CDR2 is SVGAGI. CDR3 size: 13 residues. The V end was cut by 0 bases, the J end by 6 bases, with 7 bases between. This CDR3 reads CASSYSLPDTQYF. For the CDR3, the DNA is TGTGCCAGCAGTTACTCCCTTCCGGATACGCAGTATTTT.

This clone has a handful of counts. V gene TRBV15 combines with J gene TRBJ1-5, with no clear D. Germline V CDR1 and CDR2: LNHNV, YYDKDF (reference sequence). The CDR3 contains 13 residues. V shed 3 bases and J shed 6 bases, with 9 bases lying between them. CDR3 sequence: CATSSDLGQPQHF. In nucleotides, the CDR3 is TGTGCCACCAGCAGTGATCTTGGTCAGCCCCAGCATTTT. Full variable domain (outside the CDR3, taken from reference TRBV15 and TRBJ1-5): DAMVIQNPRYQVTQFGKPVTLSCSQTLNHNVMYWYQQKSSQAPKLLFHYYDKDFNNEADTPDNFQSRRPNTSFCFLDIRSPGLGDTAMYLCATSSDLGQPQHFGDGTRLSIL.

A few counts support this clone. CDR3 sequence (DNA): TGTGCCAGCAGCCCCGGGACTACGTACAATGAGCAGTTCTTC. Protein: CASSPGTTYNEQFF. The chain employs TRBV4-2 and TRBJ2-1, with 7 positions matching TRBD2. The germline gives CDR1 LGHNA, CDR2 YNFKEQ. V lost 4 bases and J lost 4; bases outside the gene matches: 4. The CDR3 covers 14 residues.

This chain joins TRBV4-2 and TRBJ2-1; D not resolved. The ends were cut back, 0 bases at V and 11 bases at J, with 8 bases in the middle. Germline V gene sequence: CDR1 LGHNA, CDR2 YNFKEQ. The CDR3 is made up of 12 amino acids. CDR3 nucleotides: TGTGCCAGCAGCCAAGATTTCGTTAAGCAGTTCTTC. Its translation is CASSQDFVKQFF.

This clone was detected only a few times. CDR3 sequence reads: CASSAGQGTDTQYF. The CDR3, as DNA: TGTGCCAGCAGCGCCGGACAGGGCACAGATACGCAGTATTTT. This chain connects TRBV7-9 to TRBJ2-3; 7 bases agree with TRBD1. The junction had 3 bases not matched to a gene; V was cut back by 5 bases and J by 1 base. From germline, CDR1 is SEHNR and CDR2 FQNEAQ (reference sequence). CDR3 length: 14 amino acids. The complete variable domain, with remaining parts taken from reference TRBV7-9 and TRBJ2-3, reads DTGVSQNPRHKITKRGQNVTFRCDPISEHNRLYWYRQTLGQGPEFLTYFQNEAQLEKSRLLSDRFSAERPKGSFSTLEIQRTEQGDSAMYLCASSAGQGTDTQYFGPGTRLTVL.

This clone has more than one count but fewer than ten. The CDR3 DNA is TGTGCCAGCAGCCGTAGGGCAGGGACCACAGATACGCAGTATTTT. This gives the protein CASSRRAGTTDTQYF. J is TRBJ2-3 and V is TRBV5-5, with D possibly called TRBD1 or TRBD2 (5 bases each). This CDR3 has 15 residues. Looked up from germline, CDR1 is SGHKS and CDR2 is YYEKEE (reference sequence). V was clipped by 4 bases and J by 2 bases, with 14 bases between them.

In this sample, this clone turned up many times. V gene TRBV7-2 combines with J gene TRBJ2-4; TRBD2 matches 8 bases. This CDR3 is 15 amino acids long. J was trimmed by 7 bases and V by 3 bases; bases with no gene match: 8. CDR1 is SGHTA and CDR2 is FQGNSA in the germline V gene. The DNA for the CDR3 is TGTGCCAGCAGCTTTGGGGGGACTAGTAGGAACATTCAGTACTTC. It specifies CASSFGGTSRNIQYF.

The chain carries TRBV20-1 and TRBJ2-3; no reliable D call. CDR3 length: 11 amino acids. CDR1 DFQATT and CDR2 SNEGSKA come from the germline V gene (reference sequence). Trimming shortened V by 3 bases and J by 6 bases, and 7 bases separated the two germline ends. The CDR3 coding sequence is TGCAGTGCTAGCCGTTCGGATACGCAGTATTTT. Amino acid sequence: CSASRSDTQYF.

The chain couples TRBV5-8 to TRBJ2-3; 8 bases are shared with TRBD2. The CDR3 covers 14 residues. V lost 2 bases, J lost 5 bases, and 4 bases stayed unmatched. From germline, CDR1 is SGHTS and CDR2 YDEGEE. CDR3 nucleotide sequence: TGTGCCAGCAGCTTTATCCTAGCGGGAGATACGCAGTATTTT. Encoded protein: CASSFILAGDTQYF. Variable domain in full (rest from reference TRBV5-8 and TRBJ2-3): EAGVTQSPTHLIKTRGQQATLRCSPISGHTSVYWYQQALGLGLQFLLWYDEGEERNRGNFPPRFSGRQFPNYSSELNVNALELEDSALYLCASSFILAGDTQYFGPGTRLTVL.

In this sample, this clone turned up many times. Other DNA sequences in this specimen translate into the identical CDR3. The gene calls are TRBV6-6 and TRBJ2-7; D may be TRBD1 (5 bases). The CDR3 runs to 12 residues. Germline V gene lookup returns CDR1 MNHNY and CDR2 SVGAGI (reference sequence). The germline V and J ends were trimmed by 5 bases and 4 bases, with 9 bases remaining between them. The chain's CDR3 is CASSQGFYEQYF. The CDR3, as DNA: TGTGCCAGCAGTCAGGGTTTTTACGAGCAGTACTTC.

This clone was detected only a few times. The V and J genes are TRBV9 and TRBJ2-1; 15 bases are a match to TRBD2. The CDR3 has 19 residues. Per germline, CDR1 SGDLS and CDR2 YYNGEE. J was trimmed by 7 bases and V by 3 bases; bases with no gene match: 14. As DNA, the CDR3 is TGTGCCAGCAGCGAGGGCCCCCCGGGACTAGCGGGAGGAGGGAATGAGCAGTTCTTC. It codes for CASSEGPPGLAGGGNEQFF.

This clone has more than one count but fewer than ten. The chain employs TRBV7-2 and TRBJ2-5; D is possibly TRBD2 (5 bases). Germline V CDR1 and CDR2: SGHTA, FQGNSA. This CDR3 is 12 amino acids long. Trimming pared 5 bases from V and 5 bases from J, leaving 9 bases between. CDR3 amino acids: CASSRERETQYF. Written as DNA, the CDR3 is TGTGCCAGCAGCAGGGAGCGGGAGACCCAGTACTTC.

V and J are TRBV19 and TRBJ2-3, with D possibly TRBD2 on 6 matching bases. The CDR3 extends over 16 amino acids. Trimming left V 6 bases short and J 3 bases short, with 19 bases between. From germline, CDR1 is LNHDA and CDR2 SQIVND (reference sequence). CDR3 region: CASSNKMGGGTDTQYF. In DNA, the CDR3 is TGTGCCAGTAGCAATAAGATGGGAGGTGGGACAGATACGCAGTATTTT.

This clone was found once. The chain links TRBV15 to TRBJ2-1, with 10 nucleotides matching TRBD2. This CDR3 has 16 amino acids. The V gene end was trimmed by 3 bases and the J gene end by 0 bases; junction bases not matched to a gene: 2. Germline CDR1 reads LNHNV; CDR2 reads YYDKDF (reference sequence). The CDR3 region is CATSRASGSSYNEQFF. CDR3 DNA: TGTGCCACCAGCAGGGCTAGCGGGAGCTCCTACAATGAGCAGTTCTTC.

This chain links TRBV28 with TRBJ1-2, with D possibly matching TRBD1 (5 bases). Per the germline V gene, CDR1 is MDHEN and CDR2 is SYDVKM. V lost 1 base and J lost 2, with 8 bases in between. The CDR3 contains 14 residues. The CDR3 sequence is CASSLFPGNYGYTF. DNA of the CDR3: TGTGCCAGCAGTTTATTCCCAGGGAACTATGGCTACACCTTC.

V is TRBV28 and J is TRBJ2-4, with D unresolved. CDR1 is MDHEN, CDR2 SYDVKM, per germline. The CDR3 contains 15 residues. V lost 6 bases and J lost 1, with 13 bases in between. CDR3 coding DNA: TGTGCCAGCAGCCCCCGAGGCGAGGCCAAAAACATTCAGTACTTC. This encodes CASSPRGEAKNIQYF.